The T cell receptor beta chain under discussion was sequenced for a study of a mutant IDH1 vaccine in newly diagnosed glioma (dated by TCRdb to about 2021). About the study as a whole: Eight vaccinations were administered to patients in weeks 1, 3, 5, 7, 11, 15, 19 and 23, corresponding to visits V03 through V10. Before enrollment, most patients had been given radiochemotherapy with temozolomide as standard therapy, while the rest had received either radiotherapy alone or temozolomide alone. Peripheral blood was collected at six visits: V03 (baseline), V05, V07, V10, V12 and V13. Vaccination was initiated 4-6 weeks after radiotherapy alone, or concurrently with temozolomide cycles in the chemotherapy-containing groups. For exploratory analyses, about two dozen treated patients had longitudinal TCRB deep sequencing done wherever samples were available. Of the 25 to 40 patients who were treated, about 62% were male and about 40% were female, and the mean age was around 41 years.

From the germline V gene (reference sequence), CDR1 is PRHDT and CDR2 is FYEKMQ. The CDR3 runs 15 amino acids, cysteine and phenylalanine included. Only the CDR3 region is kept as DNA, spanning 45 bases read in frame from base 1. V and J are truncated by 6 bases and 7 bases respectively, leaving an intervening sequence of 20 bases. This clone is a singleton in its sample. It lacks a known antigen. No quality values exist for individual bases; no much larger clone is one base distant. Receptors were amplified or captured by the immunoSEQ multiplex PCR assay. Rearranged TCR beta chain sequences were amplified using the hsTCRB Kit according to the manufacturer's protocol. TCRB libraries were sequenced on an Illumina MiSeq. Per the original workflow: Demultiplexing, trimming and gene mapping were performed with the kit vendor's proprietary platform. The table was pulled from immuneACCESS by TCRdb, which kept in-frame rearrangements only. Such tables lose some clones; where checked, under half of the loss comes from unresolved V genes, and the rest has no known cause. That table supplies the V and J calls and clone size; D and trimming were determined from the DNA. Counted in this sample were some 60,000 clones; approximately 80% of them appeared once. Of the sample, about 3.8% falls within the top ten clones.

The paper as a whole reports these results and caveats: According to the authors, sample limitations meant that analyses of patient blood samples could not be reproduced. Pseudoprogression appeared unrelated to alterations in the top peripheral T cell clonotypes detected by TCRB sequencing. Across multiple MHC alleles, vaccine-induced immune responses were seen in roughly 93% of patients. Selection of PBMC samples for TCRB deep sequencing was based on availability.

Explained via the paper, the time point label denotes: week 11, during vaccination. Each vaccine dose, consisting of 300 ug of a 20-mer mutant IDH1 peptide in Montanide, was administered subcutaneously with topical imiquimod. All donors had newly diagnosed IDH1-mutant astrocytomas of WHO grade 3 or 4 that showed loss of nuclear ATRX. The samples were drawn from NOA16, a multicentre, single-arm, open-label phase I trial in Germany that tested a mutant IDH1 peptide vaccine in humans for the first time. Genomic DNA for TCRB sequencing was isolated from EDTA blood with the DNeasy Blood and Tissue Kit. The source is a young man with glioma. Source: PBMCs, taken from a glioma patient whose treatment included an IDH1 peptide vaccine. The sequence is built from TRBV13 and TRBJ2-3; possibly the D gene is TRBD1, per 6 matching bases. The CDR3 has the sequence CASRRGLERGNTQYF. The nucleotide sequence reads TGTGCCAGCAGGAGAGGACTGGAAAGGGGGAATACGCAGTATTTT.